The 27 T cell receptor beta chains given below trace back to one sample, sequenced in a study of identical twins. Each CDR3 protein gets one entry after TCRdb re-called the 5' RACE reads with MiXCR. The data hold about 300,000 distinct CDR3 sequences, with approximately 13% observed a single time. These sequences were also reported in another study, on yellow fever vaccine responses in identical twins.

Sequenced input: CD8+ T cells sorted from blood. The source is a woman aged 18-30 years in good health.

The chain uses TRBV28 and TRBJ2-1, with D possibly being TRBD1 or TRBD2 (5 bases each). V shed 10 bases and J shed 4 bases, with 17 bases lying between them. Germline lookup yields CDR1 MDHEN and CDR2 SYDVKM. The CDR3 totals 14 residues. CDR3 in amino acids: CATATRWGYNEQFF. The CDR3 DNA reads TGTGCCACCGCTACACGGTGGGGGTACAATGAGCAGTTCTTC. Full variable domain (outside the CDR3, taken from reference TRBV28 and TRBJ2-1): DVKVTQSSRYLVKRTGEKVFLECVQDMDHENMFWYRQDPGLGLRLIYFSYDVKMKEKGDIPEGYSVSREKKERFSLILESASTNQTSMYLCATATRWGYNEQFFGPGTRLTVL.

V usage is TRBV11-2 and J usage is TRBJ2-1; D remains ambiguous. Germline V CDR1 and CDR2: SGHAT, FQNNGV. The CDR3 runs 14 residues. Trimming took off 0 bases at V and 3 bases at J, with 6 bases between the two ends. The CDR3 is CASSLEGIYNEQFF. The CDR3 nucleotides read TGTGCCAGCAGCTTAGAGGGTATCTACAATGAGCAGTTCTTC.

This clonotype was observed many times. V is TRBV29-1 and J is TRBJ2-1; TRBD2 agrees at 7 bases. This CDR3 spans 14 amino acids. Germline V CDR1 and CDR2: SQVTM, ANQGSEA. J gave up 6 bases and V 0 bases, and 5 bases lay outside the gene matches. The CDR3 DNA follows: TGCAGCGTTGAAGATTGGCTAGCGGCCAATGAGCAGTTCTTC. Translated: CSVEDWLAANEQFF.

The rearrangement links TRBV10-1 to TRBJ2-2; 7 nucleotides match TRBD2. The CDR3 is made up of 16 amino acids. V gave up 7 bases and J gave up 4 bases; unmatched junction bases: 12. Germline-derived CDR1 and CDR2 are WNHNN and SYGVQD (reference sequence). The CDR3 DNA is TGCGCCAGCAAGTGGGGAGGGCCCCAGATCACCGGGGAGCTGTTTTTT. Translated, it gives CASKWGGPQITGELFF.

This chain uses TRBV9 with TRBJ2-7; D may match TRBD1 or TRBD2 (5 bases each). From germline, CDR1 is SGDLS and CDR2 YYNGEE. This CDR3 region has 16 residues. The V end was cut by 0 bases, the J end by 3 bases, with 16 bases between. CDR3 residues: CASSVGGDPVYYEQYF. For the CDR3, the DNA is TGTGCCAGCAGCGTAGGAGGGGACCCCGTATACTACGAGCAGTACTTC.

The chain links TRBV2 to TRBJ2-1, with D perhaps being TRBD1 or TRBD2 (6 bases each). This CDR3 comprises 13 residues. Per the germline V gene, CDR1 is SNHLY and CDR2 is FYNNEI. V was trimmed by 11 bases and J by 4 bases, leaving 15 bases between them. The CDR3 nucleotides are TGTGCCGGCGGAGGGGGAGGATACAATGAGCAGTTCTTC. This encodes CAGGGGGYNEQFF.

This clonotype was picked up a small number of times. A read error may account for a junction end that differs from germline. The rearrangement joins TRBV20-1 to TRBJ2-2; 13 nucleotides agree with TRBD2. This CDR3 has 15 residues. The V gene's germline CDR1 is DFQATT and CDR2 SNEGSKA (reference sequence). In DNA, the CDR3 is TGCAGTGCTAGAAGGACTAGCGGGAGCACCCGGGAGCTGTTTTTT. It specifies CSARRTSGSTRELFF.

This clonotype was observed many times. This rearrangement joins TRBV10-3 to TRBJ2-4; tentatively, D is TRBD2 (5 bases). This CDR3 has 13 amino acids. The V gene lost 6 bases and the J gene lost 9 bases, with 15 bases spanning the gap. Germline values: CDR1 ENHRY, CDR2 SYGVKD. The CDR3 is CAISQLGRGIQYF. As DNA, the CDR3 is TGTGCCATCAGCCAACTAGGACGGGGCATTCAGTACTTC.

This clonotype was counted only a few times. This chain links TRBV28 with TRBJ1-5, with D uncertain. V lost 6 bases, J lost 4 bases, and 13 bases lay in between. This CDR3 has 14 amino acids. In germline, CDR1 is MDHEN, CDR2 SYDVKM. CDR3 region: CASRRVEWNQPQHF. The CDR3 DNA reads TGTGCCAGCAGGCGGGTGGAATGGAATCAGCCCCAGCATTTT.

This chain uses TRBV27 with TRBJ2-5; 9 nucleotides agree with TRBD2. The CDR3 length is 16 residues. Germline loops: CDR1 MNHEY, CDR2 SMNVEV (reference sequence). V was clipped by 5 bases and J by 5 bases; unmatched bases: 12. CDR3 bases: TGTGCCAGCAGTCCCTTTGCGGGAGGGCCTTGGGAGACCCAGTACTTC. Protein sequence: CASSPFAGGPWETQYF.

Concerning this clonotype: This may be a read error: a much more frequent sequence differs by one nucleotide. This chain connects TRBV28 to TRBJ2-5; 9 nucleotides agree with TRBD2. Germline CDR1 MDHEN, CDR2 SYDVKM. This CDR3 has 16 amino acids. The CDR3 sequence is CASSPRLADFQQTQYF. The CDR3 DNA reads TGTGCCAGCAGTCCCCGACTAGCGGACTTCCAACAGACCCAGTACTTC.

V gene TRBV20-1 combines with J gene TRBJ2-7; D perhaps matches TRBD2 (6 bases). The CDR3 loop spans 15 amino acids. The germline V gene encodes CDR1 DFQATT and CDR2 SNEGSKA (reference sequence). V was pared by 4 bases and J by 6 bases, with 22 bases between. CDR3 in DNA: TGCAGTGCTACCCTGGACCCTGGACTAAGCGGCGAGCAGTACTTC. Its protein is CSATLDPGLSGEQYF.

This chain connects TRBV9 to TRBJ1-1, with TRBD1 identical over 7 bases. The germline CDR1 and CDR2 sequences are SGDLS and YYNGEE. The CDR3 covers 12 residues. The trim removed 3 bases at V and 7 bases at J, leaving 3 bases unmatched. In DNA, the CDR3 is TGTGCCAGCAGCGGACAGGGCTATGAAGCTTTCTTT. Translation gives CASSGQGYEAFF.

V is TRBV11-1 and J is TRBJ2-6, with 12 bases that match TRBD1. This CDR3 contains 18 residues. CDR1 is SGHAT, CDR2 FQDESV, per germline (reference sequence). The V and J ends lost 2 bases and 3 bases, in that order; junction bases with no gene match: 5. CDR3 in amino acids: CASSLWDRGLGGANVLTF. CDR3 in DNA: TGTGCCAGCAGCTTATGGGACAGGGGGCTTGGTGGGGCCAACGTCCTGACTTTC.

This chain connects TRBV3-1 to TRBJ2-5; no reliable D call. Trimming left V 1 base short and J 5 bases short, with 20 bases between. CDR1 LGHDT and CDR2 YNNKEL come from the germline V gene (reference sequence). The CDR3 length is 17 residues. The CDR3 here is CASSQGDLRPLHETQYF. The CDR3 DNA is TGTGCCAGCAGCCAAGGCGACCTGCGACCACTCCATGAGACCCAGTACTTC.

The chain recombines TRBV28 with TRBJ2-5; D could derive from TRBD1 or TRBD2 (5 bases each). The V gene's germline CDR1 is MDHEN and CDR2 SYDVKM. V dropped 6 bases and J dropped 3 bases, with 17 bases sitting between them. There are 15 residues in the CDR3. The CDR3 DNA sequence: TGTGCCAGCAGCCCCGATAGGGACCTAAAAGAGACCCAGTACTTC. Translated: CASSPDRDLKETQYF.

This clonotype was found a few times. The chain links TRBV16 to TRBJ2-1; 8 positions match TRBD1. There are 18 residues in the CDR3. The V segment lost 6 bases and the J segment 4 bases; nucleotides outside the gene matches: 17. The germline gives CDR1 KGHSY, CDR2 FQNENV. The chain's CDR3 is CASSSEVLVQGVYNEQFF. The CDR3 DNA reads TGTGCCAGCAGTTCCGAAGTATTGGTACAGGGGGTATACAATGAGCAGTTCTTC. The full variable domain, in which reference TRBV16 and TRBJ2-1 provide the parts outside the CDR3, is GEEVAQTPKHLVRGEGQKAKLYCAPIKGHSYVFWYQQVLKNEFKFLISFQNENVFDETGMPKERFSAKCLPNSPCSLEIQATKLEDSAVYFCASSSEVLVQGVYNEQFFGPGTRLTVL.

The chain carries TRBV7-8 and TRBJ2-7, with D uncertain. The germline V and J ends were trimmed by 6 bases and 3 bases, with 15 bases remaining between them. Germline V gene data show CDR1 as SGHVS and CDR2 as FQNEAQ. This CDR3 has 14 residues. CDR3 residues: CASSPGSLVYEQYV. CDR3 nucleotide sequence: TGTGCCAGCAGTCCAGGCAGTTTAGTCTACGAGCAGTACGTC.

This clonotype was seen only a few times. V usage is TRBV20-1 and J usage is TRBJ2-3, with TRBD2 identical over 9 bases. Per the germline V gene, CDR1 is DFQATT and CDR2 is SNEGSKA (reference sequence). This CDR3 contains 15 residues. V lost 0 bases, J lost 5 bases, and 6 bases stayed unmatched. The CDR3 is CSARDVSGGRDTQYF. The CDR3 DNA reads as TGCAGTGCTAGAGATGTTAGCGGGGGTAGAGATACGCAGTATTTT.

The rearrangement uses TRBV3-1 and TRBJ2-1, with D possibly matching TRBD2 (6 bases). This CDR3 has 16 amino acids. From germline, CDR1 is LGHDT and CDR2 YNNKEL (reference sequence). Trimming removed 1 base at V and 0 bases at J, with 10 bases between. The CDR3 DNA reads TGTGCCAGCAGCCAAGTAGCTAGCGACTCCTACAATGAGCAGTTCTTC. This codes for CASSQVASDSYNEQFF.

This clonotype was observed a few times. V gene TRBV7-9 combines with J gene TRBJ1-4; 7 nucleotides match TRBD1. V was pared by 5 bases and J by 2 bases, with 5 bases of the junction left unmatched. Germline V gene lookup returns CDR1 SEHNR and CDR2 FQNEAQ (reference sequence). The CDR3 covers 15 residues. The CDR3 DNA sequence: TGTGCCAGCAGCCCAGGGGGGGGCACTAATGAAAAACTGTTTTTT. Translation: CASSPGGGTNEKLFF.

This clonotype was counted at least ten times. V gene TRBV7-9 combines with J gene TRBJ2-1, with 9 nucleotides matching TRBD1. Per germline, CDR1 SEHNR and CDR2 FQNEAQ (reference sequence). J lost 7 bases, V lost 4 bases, and 5 bases had no gene match. The CDR3 sequence is 14 residues long. The CDR3 DNA sequence: TGTGCCAGCAGCTGGGGACAGGGTTTGAATGAGCAGTTCTTC. It yields the protein CASSWGQGLNEQFF.

This clonotype was observed a handful of times. The rearrangement links TRBV5-6 to TRBJ2-1; tentatively, D is TRBD1 (5 bases). The CDR3 loop spans 11 amino acids. Trimming removed 5 bases from V and 9 bases from J, with 9 bases in between. Germline V gene data show CDR1 as SGHDT and CDR2 as YYEEEE. The CDR3 DNA reads TGTGCCAGCAGAACAGGAACTGAGCAGTTCTTC. Translating it yields CASRTGTEQFF.

The V call is TRBV20-1, the J call TRBJ2-1, with D possibly TRBD1 on 6 matching bases. The germline V gene encodes CDR1 DFQATT and CDR2 SNEGSKA (reference sequence). There are 13 residues in the CDR3. V lost 3 bases to trimming and J lost 3 bases, with 9 bases between them. Written as DNA, the CDR3 is TGCAGTGCTAGCGGGGACAACTACAATGAGCAGTTCTTC. Its translation: CSASGDNYNEQFF.

The chain links TRBV6-5 to TRBJ1-3; D gene ambiguous. Looked up from germline, CDR1 is MNHEY and CDR2 is SVGAGI. This CDR3 comprises 13 residues. The V end lost 3 bases, the J end lost 3 bases, and 6 bases lay between the germline ends. CDR3 DNA: TGTGCCAGCAGTTATGGGGTTGGAAACACCATATATTTT. Its protein product is CASSYGVGNTIYF.

The chain joins TRBV12-3 or TRBV12-4 to TRBJ2-3; possible D gene TRBD1, 5 bases. The V end lost 3 bases, the J end lost 0 bases, and 10 bases lay between the germline ends. The CDR3 sequence is 15 residues long. The CDR3 sequence is CASSFLRVSTDTQYF. CDR3 in DNA: TGTGCCAGCAGTTTCCTCAGGGTTAGCACAGATACGCAGTATTTT.

This clonotype was detected a few times. The chain employs TRBV20-1 and TRBJ2-1, with D hard to call. This CDR3 has 13 residues. Trimming cost V 2 bases and J 3 bases, with 8 bases left between them. Germline CDR1 is DFQATT and CDR2 is SNEGSKA (reference sequence). CDR3 loop: CSARFPDYNEQFF. CDR3 sequence (DNA): TGCAGTGCTAGATTCCCGGACTACAATGAGCAGTTCTTC.